One T cell receptor (beta chain) is described in this entry. This specimen belongs to a study of blood T cell repertoires in COVID-19. Sequencing was performed with immunoSEQ multiplex PCR; in TCRdb, only in-frame clones are kept and a portion is missing. The data show about 100,000 clones, roughly 80% seen once. The source is a man aged 50 or older with active or convalescent COVID-19. Material: peripheral blood.

CDR3 amino acids: CASNPGQQYEQYF. The CDR3 nucleotides are TGTGCCAGTAATCCGGGACAGCAATACGAGCAGTACTTC. V and J are TRBV19 and TRBJ2-7; 7 bases fit TRBD1. Germline assignment: CDR1 LNHDA and CDR2 SQIVND (reference sequence). The CDR3 consists of 13 residues. V dropped 7 bases and J dropped 4; count of bases not matched to a gene: 7.